This TCR beta chain came from a study of breast tumors, draining lymph nodes, adjacent tissues. This clonotype occurred many times. Samples came from axillary lymph nodes draining the breast cancer. TCRdb passed the multiplex PCR reads through MiXCR, listing each CDR3 protein once. The data contain fewer than 150,000 distinct CDR3 sequences, 21% of them seen just once; the ten biggest clones take up about 2.2%. The receptor was isolated from a female donor with breast cancer. Some clones in this sample may be carry-over from other donors' samples. The material sequenced was axillary lymph node tissue.

For the CDR3, the DNA is TGCAGTGCTAGAGATATGGTATCGGGCACAGATACGCAGTATTTT. This gives the protein CSARDMVSGTDTQYF. The J gene is TRBJ2-3, the V gene TRBV20-1; D is unresolved. V lost 0 bases and J lost 1, with 11 bases in between. CDR3 length: 15 residues. CDR1 DFQATT and CDR2 SNEGSKA come from the germline V gene (reference sequence).